This is a list of T cell receptor beta chains from one sample in a study of regulatory T cells in long-lasting Graves disease. One entry per CDR3 protein, called by TCRdb with MiXCR from the multiplex PCR reads. The sample consists of around 460,000 distinct CDR3 sequences, about 14% of them appearing once. These data were also reused for a study on T cells in Graves' hyperthyroidism and ophthalmopathy.

Here the sequenced sample was peripheral blood mononuclear cells (PBMCs), taken at new diagnosis, from a patient treated with antithyroid drugs. The receptor source for this set is a woman aged 45 to 65 with Graves disease. Both conserved end residues are trimmed from each CDR3. The D gene is left open where the match is weak. Size values are once, few and many counts, or a class for expanded clones, and some rows have none.

>TRBV11-2|TRBD2|TRBJ2-5|many
ASSLDPAGGETQY
>TRBV18|NA|TRBJ1-2|NA
ASSRSNDGTNYGYT
>TRBV27|NA|TRBJ2-1|many
ASSLTGNLIYNEQF
>TRBV28|NA|TRBJ2-7|many
ASSYPGEQY
>TRBV7-2|NA|TRBJ2-3|NA
ASRLGATDPLGDTQY
>TRBV18|NA|TRBJ2-1|many
ASSPPPGQRNEQF
>TRBV5-1|NA|TRBJ2-1|many
ASSRTGARWDEQF
>TRBV2|TRBD1|TRBJ2-3|many
ASRLGQGPDTQY
>TRBV12-3/TRBV12-4|TRBD1|TRBJ1-1|many
ASSGQGGTEAF
>TRBV11-2|NA|TRBJ2-2|many
ASSLVLNTNTGELF
>TRBV5-5|NA|TRBJ2-1|NA
ASSFLTSPNEQF
>TRBV28|TRBD2|TRBJ2-7|many
ASSPRGSGRPFEQY
>TRBV28|NA|TRBJ1-5|many
ASSFLGQGPDQPQH
>TRBV27|TRBD2|TRBJ2-7|many
ASAGLGRYEQY
>TRBV7-2|NA|TRBJ1-3|few
ASSSTGMGTGNTIY
>TRBV11-2|NA|TRBJ2-7|many
ASSYSYEQY